One sample yielded the 4 T cell receptor beta chains listed below, sequenced in a study of blood T cell repertoires in COVID-19. Only in-frame clones appear in the TCRdb table, and some are missing; sequencing was by immunoSEQ multiplex PCR. The sample yields approximately 39,000 clones, approximately 87% seen once. The sequenced sample was peripheral blood. Every receptor here comes from a man between 50 and 59 years old with active or convalescent COVID-19.

This clone has only one observation. The CDR3 loop reads CASSVIAGHSYNEQFF. The CDR3 DNA is TGCGCCAGCAGCGTCATAGCGGGTCACTCCTACAATGAGCAGTTCTTC. The chain employs TRBV5-1 and TRBJ2-1; 7 bases match TRBD2. Germline CDR1 reads SGHRS; CDR2 reads YFSETQ. This CDR3 has 16 amino acids. The V segment lost 4 bases and the J segment 0 bases; nucleotides outside the gene matches: 7.

This clone was seen a single time. The chain combines TRBV6-5 with TRBJ2-5, with 11 bases identical to TRBD1. Losses at the gene ends were 7 bases for V and 5 bases for J; bases not matched to a gene: 9. This CDR3 has 15 amino acids. Looked up from germline, CDR1 is MNHEY and CDR2 is SVGAGI. The CDR3 DNA sequence: TGTGCCAGCAACCTCGGACAGGGGGCTCGGGAGACCCAGTACTTC. Encoded protein: CASNLGQGARETQYF.

The chain combines TRBV7-8 with TRBJ1-6; D not certain. Trimming pared 1 base from V and 8 bases from J, leaving 9 bases between. Germline lookup yields CDR1 SGHVS and CDR2 FQNEAQ. CDR3 length: 14 residues. Here the CDR3 reads CASSLVDLDSPLHF. The CDR3 DNA follows: TGTGCCAGCAGCTTAGTCGACTTGGATTCACCCCTCCACTTT. The variable domain in full, with the rest retrieved from reference TRBV7-8 and TRBJ1-6, is GAGVSQSPRYKVAKRGQDVALRCDPISGHVSLFWYQQALGQGPEFLTYFQNEAQLDKSGLPSDRFFAERPEGSVSTLKIQRTQQEDSAVYLCASSLVDLDSPLHFGNGTRLTVT.

The V and J genes are TRBV7-9 and TRBJ2-3; TRBD2 is a possible D gene (6 bases). The germline CDR1 and CDR2 sequences are SEHNR and FQNEAQ (reference sequence). Trimming stripped 5 bases from V and 4 bases from J, with 19 bases between. This CDR3 spans 16 amino acids. This chain's CDR3 is CASSIQAGSLADTQYF. The DNA of the CDR3 is TGTGCCAGCAGCATACAGGCCGGGAGTCTCGCAGATACGCAGTATTTT.